The present TCR beta chain was sequenced within a study of shared clonotypes between healthy human individuals. Profiled with immunoSEQ multiplex PCR; TCRdb holds only in-frame clones, not every one. The sample records about 1.5 million clones, roughly 95% being singletons. CDR1 is ENHRY, CDR2 SYGVKD, per germline. The CDR3 is 13 residues long. Trimming removed 11 bases from V and 5 bases from J; junction bases left unmatched: 9. The V call is TRBV10-3, the J call TRBJ1-5, with 7 bases fitting TRBD1. This clonotype originated in a man under 40 in good health. Sequencing was carried out using naive CD4+ T cells sorted from blood. Subset specified: CD45RA+ positively selected. The CDR3 loop reads CASTTDRDQPQHF. The CDR3 nucleotides read TGTGCCTCCACTACCGACAGGGATCAGCCCCAGCATTTT.